This entry lists 2 T cell receptor beta chains sequenced from one sample in a study of monozygotic twins with cystic fibrosis. Generated by immunoSEQ multiplex PCR, the TCRdb table keeps only in-frame clones and is missing some. The table has approximately 17,000 clones, about 96% seen once. Material for sequencing was blood. The source of these receptors is a girl aged 2-10 years with cystic fibrosis.

The V and J genes are TRBV19 and TRBJ1-5, with 8 bases identical to TRBD1. J gave up 1 base and V 5 bases, and 10 bases lay outside the gene matches. This CDR3 is built from 17 residues. Germline V gene data show CDR1 as LNHDA and CDR2 as SQIVND (reference sequence). The CDR3 DNA reads as TGTGCCAGTAGTCCAACCACGGACAGGGCGAGCAATCAGCCCCAGCATTTT. This encodes CASSPTTDRASNQPQHF.

The V call is TRBV5-7, the J call TRBJ2-3; the D gene is possibly TRBD2 (6 bases). TRBV5-7 is noted as an ORF with a role that remains uncertain. CDR3 size: 15 residues. Trimming shortened V by 8 bases and J by 2 bases, and 18 bases separated the two germline ends. The DNA for the CDR3 is TGTGCCAGAATCTGTGGAGGGAGGAACACAGATACGCAGTATTTT. Translation: CARICGGRNTDTQYF.